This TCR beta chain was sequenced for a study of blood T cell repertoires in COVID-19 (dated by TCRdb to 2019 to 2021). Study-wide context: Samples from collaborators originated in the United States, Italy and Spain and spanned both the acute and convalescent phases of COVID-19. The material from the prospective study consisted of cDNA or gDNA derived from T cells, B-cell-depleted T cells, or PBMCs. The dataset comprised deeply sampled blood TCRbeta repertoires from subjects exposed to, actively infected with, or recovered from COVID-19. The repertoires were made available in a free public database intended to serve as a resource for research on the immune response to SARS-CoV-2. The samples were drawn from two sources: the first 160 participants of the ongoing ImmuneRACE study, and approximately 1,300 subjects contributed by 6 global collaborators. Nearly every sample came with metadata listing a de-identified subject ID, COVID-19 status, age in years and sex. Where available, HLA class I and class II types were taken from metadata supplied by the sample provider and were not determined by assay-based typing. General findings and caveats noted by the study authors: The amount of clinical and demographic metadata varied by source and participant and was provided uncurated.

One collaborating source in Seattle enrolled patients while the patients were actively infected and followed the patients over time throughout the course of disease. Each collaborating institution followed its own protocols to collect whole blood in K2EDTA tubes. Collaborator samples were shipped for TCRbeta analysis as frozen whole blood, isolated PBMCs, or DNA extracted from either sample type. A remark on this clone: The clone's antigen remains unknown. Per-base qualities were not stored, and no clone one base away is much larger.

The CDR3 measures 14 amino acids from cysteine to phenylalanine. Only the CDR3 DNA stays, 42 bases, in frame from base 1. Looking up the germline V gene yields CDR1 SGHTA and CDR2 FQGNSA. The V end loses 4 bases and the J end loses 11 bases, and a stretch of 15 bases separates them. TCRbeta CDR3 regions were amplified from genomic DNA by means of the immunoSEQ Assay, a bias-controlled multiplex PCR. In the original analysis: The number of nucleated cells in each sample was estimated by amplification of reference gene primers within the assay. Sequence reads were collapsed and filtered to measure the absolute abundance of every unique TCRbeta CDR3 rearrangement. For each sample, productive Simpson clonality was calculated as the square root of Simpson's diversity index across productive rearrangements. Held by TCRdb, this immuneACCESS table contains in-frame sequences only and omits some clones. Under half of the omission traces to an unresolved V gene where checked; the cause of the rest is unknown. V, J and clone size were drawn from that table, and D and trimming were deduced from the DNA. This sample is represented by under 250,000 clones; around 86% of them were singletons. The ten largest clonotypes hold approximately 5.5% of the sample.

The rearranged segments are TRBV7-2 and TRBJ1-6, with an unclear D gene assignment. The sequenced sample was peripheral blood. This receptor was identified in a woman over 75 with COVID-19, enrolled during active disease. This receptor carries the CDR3 CASSSDSRRPPLHF. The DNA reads TGTGCCAGCAGCTCGGACTCGAGGAGGCCACCCCTCCACTTT.